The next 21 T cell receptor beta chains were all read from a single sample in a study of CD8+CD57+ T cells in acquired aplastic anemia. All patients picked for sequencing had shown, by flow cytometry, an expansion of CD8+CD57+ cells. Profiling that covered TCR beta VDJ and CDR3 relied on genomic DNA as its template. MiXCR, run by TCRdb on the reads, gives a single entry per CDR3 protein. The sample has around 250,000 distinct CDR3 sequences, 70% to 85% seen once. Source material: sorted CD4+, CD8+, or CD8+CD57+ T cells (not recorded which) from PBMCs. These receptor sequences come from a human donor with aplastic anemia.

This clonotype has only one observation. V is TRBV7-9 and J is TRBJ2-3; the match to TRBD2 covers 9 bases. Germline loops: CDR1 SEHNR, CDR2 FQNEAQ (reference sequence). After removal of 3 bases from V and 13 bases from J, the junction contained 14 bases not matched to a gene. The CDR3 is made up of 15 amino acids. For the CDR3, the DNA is TGTGCCAGCAGCTTTCAAAGACGCGGGGGGGGCGGTGAGTATTTT. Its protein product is CASSFQRRGGGGEYF. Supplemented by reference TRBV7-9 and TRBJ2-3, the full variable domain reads DTGVSQNPRHKITKRGQNVTFRCDPISEHNRLYWYRQTLGQGPEFLTYFQNEAQLEKSRLLSDRFSAERPKGSFSTLEIQRTEQGDSAMYLCASSFQRRGGGGEYFGPGTRLTVL.

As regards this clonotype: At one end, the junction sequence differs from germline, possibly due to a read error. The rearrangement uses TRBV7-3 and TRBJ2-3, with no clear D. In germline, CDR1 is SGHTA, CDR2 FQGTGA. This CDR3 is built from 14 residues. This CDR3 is CASSFQRSPGTDEF. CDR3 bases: TGTGCCAGCAGCTTTCAAAGAAGCCCGGGTACCGATGAGTTT. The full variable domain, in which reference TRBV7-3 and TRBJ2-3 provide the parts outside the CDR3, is GAGVSQTPSNKVTEKGKYVELRCDPISGHTALYWYRQSLGQGPEFLIYFQGTGAADDSGLPNDRFFAVRPEGSVSTLKIQRTERGDSAVYLCASSFQRSPGTDEFGPGTRLTVL.

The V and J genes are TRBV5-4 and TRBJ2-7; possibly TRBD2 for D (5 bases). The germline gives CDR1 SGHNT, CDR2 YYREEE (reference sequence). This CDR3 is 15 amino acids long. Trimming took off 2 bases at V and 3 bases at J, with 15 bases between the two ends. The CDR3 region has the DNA TGTGCCAGCAGCTTTATTAGCGCCCTACTCTACGAGCAGTACTTC. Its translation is CASSFISALLYEQYF.

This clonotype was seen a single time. CDR3 sequence (DNA): TGTGCCAGCAGCTTTGGGGAGGGGTCTCAAGAGACCCAGTACTTC. Encoded protein: CASSFGEGSQETQYF. V usage is TRBV5-5 and J usage is TRBJ2-5, with 7 bases identical to TRBD2. From germline, CDR1 is SGHKS and CDR2 YYEKEE (reference sequence). This CDR3 has 15 amino acids. V was clipped by 2 bases and J by 2 bases; unmatched bases: 6. The full variable domain, with the rest looked up from reference TRBV5-5 and TRBJ2-5, is DAGVTQSPTHLIKTRGQQVTLRCSPISGHKSVSWYQQVLGQGPQFIFQYYEKEERGRGNFPDRFSARQFPNYSSELNVNALLLGDSALYLCASSFGEGSQETQYFGPGTRLLVL.

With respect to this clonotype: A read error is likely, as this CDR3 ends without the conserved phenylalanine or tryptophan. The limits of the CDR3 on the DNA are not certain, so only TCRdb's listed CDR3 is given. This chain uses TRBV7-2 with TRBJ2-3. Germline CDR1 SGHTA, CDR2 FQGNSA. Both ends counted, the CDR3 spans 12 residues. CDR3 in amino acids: CASSFRPDATDL.

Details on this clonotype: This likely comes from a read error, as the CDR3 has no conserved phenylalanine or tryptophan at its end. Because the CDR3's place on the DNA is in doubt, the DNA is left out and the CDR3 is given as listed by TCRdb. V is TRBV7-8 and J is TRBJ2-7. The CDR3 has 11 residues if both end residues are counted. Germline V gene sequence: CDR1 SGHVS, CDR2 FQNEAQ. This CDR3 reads CASSLHPDEKA.

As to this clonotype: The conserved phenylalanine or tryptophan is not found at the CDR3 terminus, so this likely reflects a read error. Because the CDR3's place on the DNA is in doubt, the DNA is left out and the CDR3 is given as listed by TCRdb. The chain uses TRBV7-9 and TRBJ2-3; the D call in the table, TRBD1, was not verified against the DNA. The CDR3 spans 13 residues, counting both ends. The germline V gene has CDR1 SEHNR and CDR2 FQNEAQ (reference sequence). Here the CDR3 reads CASGYERSGGRYE.

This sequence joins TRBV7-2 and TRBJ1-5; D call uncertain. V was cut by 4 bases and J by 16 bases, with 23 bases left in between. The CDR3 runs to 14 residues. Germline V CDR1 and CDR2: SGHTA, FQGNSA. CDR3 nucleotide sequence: TGTGCCAGCAGCTATGCTTATGACGGTAAGCCCCTTCATTTT. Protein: CASSYAYDGKPLHF. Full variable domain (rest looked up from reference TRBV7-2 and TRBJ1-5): GAGVSQSPSNKVTEKGKDVELRCDPISGHTALYWYRQSLGQGLEFLIYFQGNSAPDKSGLPSDRFSAERTGGSVSTLTIQRTQQEDSAVYLCASSYAYDGKPLHFGDGTRLSIL.

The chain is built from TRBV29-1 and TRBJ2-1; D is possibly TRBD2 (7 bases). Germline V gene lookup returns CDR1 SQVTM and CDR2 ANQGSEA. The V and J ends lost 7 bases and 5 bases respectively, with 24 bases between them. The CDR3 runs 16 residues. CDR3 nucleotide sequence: TGCAGCGGTGATGCGACTAGGGGGGGCAAGGACAATGAGCAGTTCTTC. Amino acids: CSGDATRGGKDNEQFF.

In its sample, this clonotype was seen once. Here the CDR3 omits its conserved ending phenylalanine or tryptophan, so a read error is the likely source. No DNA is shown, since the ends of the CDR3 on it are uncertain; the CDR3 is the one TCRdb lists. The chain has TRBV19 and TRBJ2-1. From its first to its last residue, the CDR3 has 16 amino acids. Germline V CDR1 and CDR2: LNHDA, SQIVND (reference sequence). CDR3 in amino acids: CASSIANGAYNEQHFV.

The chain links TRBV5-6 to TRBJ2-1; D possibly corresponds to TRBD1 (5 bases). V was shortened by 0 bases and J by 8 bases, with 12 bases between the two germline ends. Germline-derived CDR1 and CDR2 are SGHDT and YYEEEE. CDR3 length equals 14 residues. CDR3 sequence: CASSLETWGHEQFF. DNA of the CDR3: TGTGCCAGCAGCTTGGAGACCTGGGGCCATGAGCAGTTCTTC.

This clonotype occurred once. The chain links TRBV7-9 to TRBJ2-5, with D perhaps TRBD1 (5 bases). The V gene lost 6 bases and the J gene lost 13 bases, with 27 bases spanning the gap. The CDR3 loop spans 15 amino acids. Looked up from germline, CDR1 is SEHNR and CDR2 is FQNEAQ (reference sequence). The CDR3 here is CASSFTGAWGNSSYF. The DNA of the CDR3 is TGTGCCAGCAGTTTTACTGGCGCTTGGGGCAATTCCTCGTACTTC. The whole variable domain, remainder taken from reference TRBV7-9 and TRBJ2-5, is DTGVSQNPRHKITKRGQNVTFRCDPISEHNRLYWYRQTLGQGPEFLTYFQNEAQLEKSRLLSDRFSAERPKGSFSTLEIQRTEQGDSAMYLCASSFTGAWGNSSYFGPGTRLLVL.

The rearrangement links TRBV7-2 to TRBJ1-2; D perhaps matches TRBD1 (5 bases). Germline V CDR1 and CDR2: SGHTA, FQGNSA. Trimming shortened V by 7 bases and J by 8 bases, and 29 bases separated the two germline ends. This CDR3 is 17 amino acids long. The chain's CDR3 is CASTTQDGVTRGYGYTF. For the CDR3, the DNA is TGTGCCAGCACCACACAGGACGGGGTGACGCGCGGCTACGGCTACACCTTC.

CDR3 sequence (DNA): TGTGCCAGCACCAGTGCGGGGGGCACCGCGGAGCTGTACGTCCTGACTTTC. Translation: CASTSAGGTAELYVLTF. This sequence joins TRBV9 and TRBJ2-6, with 8 positions matching TRBD2. The V gene's germline CDR1 is SGDLS and CDR2 YYNGEE. J was trimmed by 11 bases and V by 6 bases; bases with no gene match: 19. The CDR3 loop spans 17 amino acids.

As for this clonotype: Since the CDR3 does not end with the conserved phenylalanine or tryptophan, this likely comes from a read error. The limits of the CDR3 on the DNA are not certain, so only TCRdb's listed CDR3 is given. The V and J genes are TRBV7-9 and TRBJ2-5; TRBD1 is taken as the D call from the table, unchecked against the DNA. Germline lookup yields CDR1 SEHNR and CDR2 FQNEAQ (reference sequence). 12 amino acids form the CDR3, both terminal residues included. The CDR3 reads CAGNWARDGHDY.

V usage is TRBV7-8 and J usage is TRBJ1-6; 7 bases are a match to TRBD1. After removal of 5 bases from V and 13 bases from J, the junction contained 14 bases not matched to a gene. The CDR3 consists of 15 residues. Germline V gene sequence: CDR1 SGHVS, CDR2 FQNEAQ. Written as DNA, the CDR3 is TGTGCCAGCAGCATACCGTGGGACAGAAACTCGCCCCTCCACTTT. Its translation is CASSIPWDRNSPLHF.

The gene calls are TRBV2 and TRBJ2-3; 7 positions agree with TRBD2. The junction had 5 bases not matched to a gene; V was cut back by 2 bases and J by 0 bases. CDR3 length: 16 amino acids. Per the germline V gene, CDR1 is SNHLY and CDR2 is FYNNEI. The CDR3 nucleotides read TGTGCCAGCAGTGAACTTGGCGGGGGAAGCACAGATACGCAGTATTTT. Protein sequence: CASSELGGGSTDTQYF.

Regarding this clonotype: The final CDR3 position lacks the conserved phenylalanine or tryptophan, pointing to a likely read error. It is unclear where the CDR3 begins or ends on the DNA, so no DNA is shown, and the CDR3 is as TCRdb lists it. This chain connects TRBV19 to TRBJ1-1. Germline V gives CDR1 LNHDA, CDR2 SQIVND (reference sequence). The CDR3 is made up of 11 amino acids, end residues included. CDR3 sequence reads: CASSISSGAYN.

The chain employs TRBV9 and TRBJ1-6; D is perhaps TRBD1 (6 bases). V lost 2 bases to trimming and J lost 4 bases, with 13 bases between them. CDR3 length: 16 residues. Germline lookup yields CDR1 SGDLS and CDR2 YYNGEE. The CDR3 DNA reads TGTGCCAGCAGCGTGGGGGCAGATGGGTATAATTCACCCCTCCACTTT. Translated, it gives CASSVGADGYNSPLHF.

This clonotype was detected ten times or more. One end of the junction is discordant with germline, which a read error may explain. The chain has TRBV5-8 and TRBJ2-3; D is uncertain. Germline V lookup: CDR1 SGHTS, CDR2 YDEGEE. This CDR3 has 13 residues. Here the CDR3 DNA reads TGTGCCAGCGGCTTTACTGGCACAGATACGCAGTATTTT. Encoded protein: CASGFTGTDTQYF.

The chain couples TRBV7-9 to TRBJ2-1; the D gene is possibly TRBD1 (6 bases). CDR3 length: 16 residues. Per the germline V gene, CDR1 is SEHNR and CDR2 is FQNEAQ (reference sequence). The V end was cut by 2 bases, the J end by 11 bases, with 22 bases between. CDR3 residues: CASSLHHGTKETQQFF. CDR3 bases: TGTGCCAGCAGCTTACACCACGGGACAAAAGAGACCCAGCAGTTCTTC. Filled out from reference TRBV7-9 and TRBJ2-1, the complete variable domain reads DTGVSQNPRHKITKRGQNVTFRCDPISEHNRLYWYRQTLGQGPEFLTYFQNEAQLEKSRLLSDRFSAERPKGSFSTLEIQRTEQGDSAMYLCASSLHHGTKETQQFFGPGTRLTVL.